The clone carrying this TCR beta chain was observed a handful of times. The source of the sample is a study of blood T cells in healthy people across ages. Looked up from germline, CDR1 is SGHAT and CDR2 is FQNNGV. Unmatched junction bases numbered 8, after V lost 2 bases and J lost 1 base. The CDR3 totals 17 residues. Alongside a J-beta primer mix, a sample-barcoded 5' primer served in a second PCR lasting about 6 to 11 cycles. Every cDNA molecule bore a tag from a template-switch adaptor containing 12 random nucleotides. In TCRdb, the 5' RACE reads were re-called with MiXCR into one record per CDR3 protein. There are 1,100,000 or so distinct CDR3 sequences in the sample; 35% to 55% occur only once, and about 20% lies in the top ten.

The sequencing sample was made of blood. This sequence originates from a woman aged 60 to 75 in good health. The chain joins TRBV11-2 to TRBJ2-3, with 8 bases identical to TRBD2. The CDR3 nucleotides are TGTGCCAGCAGCTTACGGACCGGGACTAGAGGCACAGATACGCAGTATTTT. This encodes CASSLRTGTRGTDTQYF.